These 14 T cell receptor beta chains came from one sample sequenced in a study of T cell responses to AZD1222 COVID-19 vaccine. Some clones are missing from TCRdb's copy, which holds only in-frame ones; the method was immunoSEQ multiplex PCR. The sample lists 140,000 to 150,000 clones, around 89% seen once, with about 15% in the top ten. The sample consisted of peripheral blood, taken on day 0 of AZD1222 vaccination. All receptors come from an adult in good health.

The chain combines TRBV29-1 with TRBJ1-4, with TRBD1 as a possible D gene (6 bases). There are 15 residues in the CDR3. Trimming left V 6 bases short and J 7 bases short, with 21 bases between. Germline CDR1 is SQVTM and CDR2 is ANQGSEA. The CDR3 sequence is CSVGRQQGSGEKLFF. CDR3 nucleotides: TGCAGCGTCGGCCGTCAACAGGGAAGCGGTGAAAAACTGTTTTTT. Supplemented by reference TRBV29-1 and TRBJ1-4, the full variable domain reads SAVISQKPSRDICQRGTSLTIQCQVDSQVTMMFWYRQQPGQSLTLIATANQGSEATYESGFVIDKFPISRPNLTFSTLTVSNMSPEDSSIYLCSVGRQQGSGEKLFFGSGTQLSVL.

This clone was recorded at least ten times. The chain employs TRBV5-1 and TRBJ2-2; D is uncertain. The V gene lost 1 base and the J gene lost 4 bases, with 14 bases spanning the gap. There are 16 residues in the CDR3. Germline V gene sequence: CDR1 SGHRS, CDR2 YFSETQ. CDR3 loop: CASSLSPAVSTGELFF. CDR3 in DNA: TGCGCCAGCAGCTTGAGTCCAGCAGTCAGCACCGGGGAGCTGTTTTTT.

This clone came up once. This sequence joins TRBV2 and TRBJ2-7, with 12 positions matching TRBD2. CDR3 length: 14 residues. CDR1 SNHLY and CDR2 FYNNEI come from the germline V gene. J lost 6 bases, V lost 4 bases, and 4 bases had no gene match. This CDR3 is CASSVTSGGSEQYF. The CDR3 region has the DNA TGTGCCAGCAGTGTGACTAGCGGGGGAAGCGAGCAGTACTTC. The full variable domain, in which reference TRBV2 and TRBJ2-7 provide the parts outside the CDR3, is EPEVTQTPSHQVTQMGQEVILRCVPISNHLYFYWYRQILGQKVEFLVSFYNNEISEKSEIFDDQFSVERPDGSNFTLKIRSTKLEDSAMYFCASSVTSGGSEQYFGPGTRLTVT.

This rearrangement joins TRBV7-9 to TRBJ2-7; 8 nucleotides agree with TRBD1. The ends lost 5 bases at V and 0 bases at J; junction bases unmatched: 9. CDR3 size: 16 residues. Germline assignment: CDR1 SEHNR and CDR2 FQNEAQ (reference sequence). The CDR3 spells CASSGFRDRSSYEQYF. The CDR3 DNA reads TGTGCCAGCAGCGGATTCCGGGACAGGTCCTCCTACGAGCAGTACTTC.

V and J are TRBV7-2 and TRBJ1-1; D is ambiguous. Trimming took 5 bases from V and 1 from J, leaving 14 bases between them. The CDR3 runs to 15 residues. The germline CDR1 and CDR2 sequences are SGHTA and FQGNSA. DNA of the CDR3: TGTGCCAGCAGCCAACAGTCGACAAGGAACACTGAAGCTTTCTTT. It specifies CASSQQSTRNTEAFF.

The V call is TRBV6-1, the J call TRBJ2-3; possible D gene TRBD1, 6 bases. V was pared by 2 bases and J by 6 bases, with 15 bases between. Germline V gene sequence: CDR1 MNHNS, CDR2 SASEGT. The CDR3 contains 15 residues. CDR3 protein: CASSEQGPRTDTQYF. The CDR3, as DNA: TGTGCCAGCAGTGAACAGGGGCCCCGTACCGATACGCAGTATTTT.

The gene calls are TRBV7-2 and TRBJ2-2; 9 bases fit TRBD1. Germline CDR1 is SGHTA and CDR2 is FQGNSA. The V and J ends lost 3 bases and 5 bases, in that order; junction bases with no gene match: 1. The CDR3 consists of 14 residues. Here the CDR3 reads CASSFDRGTGELFF. As DNA, the CDR3 is TGTGCCAGCAGCTTTGACAGGGGGACCGGGGAGCTGTTTTTT.

This chain connects TRBV28 to TRBJ1-2, with D tentatively TRBD1 (5 bases). Trimming removed 2 bases from V and 3 bases from J, with 10 bases in between. This CDR3 region has 14 residues. Per germline, CDR1 MDHEN and CDR2 SYDVKM. CDR3 DNA: TGTGCCAGCAGTTTAAGGGTAGGGGACTATGGCTACACCTTC. It encodes CASSLRVGDYGYTF.

This clone has just one count. The chain couples TRBV15 to TRBJ1-6; D unresolved. The CDR3 is 13 amino acids. V dropped 1 base and J dropped 10 bases, with 8 bases sitting between them. CDR1 LNHNV and CDR2 YYDKDF come from the germline V gene (reference sequence). The DNA of the CDR3 is TGTGCCACCAGCAGAGGGGCAGGATCACCCCTCCACTTT. Translating gives CATSRGAGSPLHF.

The chain couples TRBV19 to TRBJ2-2; D possibly corresponds to TRBD1 (6 bases). From germline, CDR1 is LNHDA and CDR2 SQIVND (reference sequence). This CDR3 is built from 15 residues. Trimming pared 6 bases from V and 2 bases from J, leaving 13 bases between. The CDR3 DNA reads TGTGCCAGTAGCTTCCGGGACACAAACACCGGGGAGCTGTTTTTT. Translation: CASSFRDTNTGELFF.

This clone was seen a few times. The CDR3 region is CASSDIGPEQYF. DNA for the CDR3: TGTGCCAGCAGTGATATCGGTCCCGAGCAGTACTTC. The chain recombines TRBV2 with TRBJ2-7; D is ambiguous. The CDR3 length is 12 residues. Germline lookup yields CDR1 SNHLY and CDR2 FYNNEI. The V gene lost 3 bases and the J gene lost 6 bases, with 9 bases spanning the gap.

The V call is TRBV27, the J call TRBJ1-5; no clear D. Germline CDR1 and CDR2: MNHEY and SMNVEV (reference sequence). This CDR3 has 14 residues. Trimming cost V 0 bases and J 5 bases, with 8 bases left between them. CDR3 residues: CASSLSGGHQPQHF. The CDR3 DNA follows: TGTGCCAGCAGTTTATCGGGCGGGCATCAGCCCCAGCATTTT.

The rearrangement links TRBV5-1 to TRBJ2-1; TRBD2 aligns across 7 bases. This CDR3 has 15 residues. V shed 4 bases, J shed 4 bases, and the junction held 8 bases outside the gene matches. Germline V gene lookup returns CDR1 SGHRS and CDR2 YFSETQ. As DNA, the CDR3 is TGCGCCAGCAGCGTCGGACTAGTCGGGTACAATGAGCAGTTCTTC. Protein sequence: CASSVGLVGYNEQFF.

The chain is built from TRBV4-3 and TRBJ1-6, with D possibly TRBD1 on 6 matching bases. The CDR3 runs to 17 residues. The V end was cut by 0 bases, the J end by 0 bases, with 9 bases between. Germline CDR1 is LGHNA and CDR2 is YSLEER. CDR3 nucleotides: TGCGCCAGCAGCCAAGATCAGGGGAACTCCTATAATTCACCCCTCCACTTT. Encoded protein: CASSQDQGNSYNSPLHF.